Shown below are 24 T cell receptor beta chains from a single sample sequenced in a study of CD8 T cells in ankylosing spondylitis (dated by TCRdb to about 2017). General study outcomes and caveats: Blood from ankylosing spondylitis patients appeared to be characterized by a TCR beta motif composed of eight highly homologous amino acid variants.

The library was generated by 5' RACE. Instrument used: Illumina HiSeq 2500. The public reads were reprocessed in TCRdb via fastp at Q25 and MiXCR, keeping in-frame beta chains. Entries are consolidated by CDR3 protein sequence, retaining the most common genes and DNA. This sample has around 140,000 distinct CDR3 sequences in its table, and 17% of those were observed once. Approximately 30% of the sample is in the top ten clones. These receptors' antigens are unknown. Specimen: blood, either unsorted or a sorted T cell fraction (not recorded which). The receptors were sampled from a male donor with ankylosing spondylitis.

Comment on this clonotype: This CDR3 fails to terminate in the conserved phenylalanine or tryptophan, so it likely reflects a read error. Written as DNA, the CDR3 is TGCAGTGTAAATAGCGGGAGCCTCTACAATGAGCAGTTCTAC. This codes for CSVNSGSLYNEQFY. The V and J genes are TRBV20-1 and TRBJ2-1, with 9 bases matching TRBD2. Germline loops: CDR1 DFQATT, CDR2 SNEGSKA (reference sequence). This CDR3 has 14 amino acids. J lost 3 bases, V lost 7 bases, and 7 bases had no gene match.

This clonotype was counted a single time. The J gene is TRBJ2-7, the V gene TRBV2, with TRBD2 matching over 8 bases. Trimming removed 7 bases from V and 6 bases from J; junction bases left unmatched: 5. The germline CDR1 and CDR2 sequences are SNHLY and FYNNEI. The CDR3 runs to 12 residues. The CDR3 region is CASTGLVAEQYF. The CDR3 DNA reads TGTGCCAGCACGGGACTAGTTGCCGAGCAGTACTTC. Based on the CDR3 plus reference TRBV2 and TRBJ2-7, the full variable domain is EPEVTQTPSHQVTQMGQEVILRCVPISNHLYFYWYRQILGQKVEFLVSFYNNEISEKSEIFDDQFSVERPDGSNFTLKIRSTKLEDSAMYFCASTGLVAEQYFGPGTRLTVT.

This clonotype was seen a handful of times. The chain couples TRBV20-1 to TRBJ2-1; 8 bases agree with TRBD2. The germline V gene has CDR1 DFQATT and CDR2 SNEGSKA (reference sequence). Trimming at V came to 6 bases and at J to 10 bases, leaving 8 bases not matched to a gene. This CDR3 spans 12 amino acids. The CDR3, as DNA: TGCAGTGCCCGCCTGGGCGGGAGGGAGCAGTTCTTC. Protein: CSARLGGREQFF.

This clonotype was counted many times. This rearrangement joins TRBV4-1 to TRBJ2-7, with 8 bases aligning to TRBD2. Germline V gives CDR1 MGHRA, CDR2 YSYEKL. The V and J ends lost 5 bases and 3 bases, in that order; junction bases with no gene match: 9. The CDR3 is made up of 15 amino acids. For the CDR3, the DNA is TGCGCCAGCAGCGAACATAGCGGGAAAATCTACGAGCAGTACTTC. Translation gives CASSEHSGKIYEQYF.

V and J are TRBV9 and TRBJ2-3; D unclear. Per germline, CDR1 SGDLS and CDR2 YYNGEE. The V gene lost 2 bases and the J gene lost 4 bases, with 14 bases spanning the gap. The CDR3 loop spans 15 amino acids. The CDR3 sequence: CASSVSGVASDTQYF. CDR3 DNA: TGTGCCAGCAGCGTGAGTGGGGTCGCTTCAGATACGCAGTATTTT. The variable domain in full, completed from reference TRBV9 and TRBJ2-3, reads DSGVTQTPKHLITATGQRVTLRCSPRSGDLSVYWYQQSLDQGLQFLIQYYNGEERAKGNILERFSAQQFPDLHSELNLSSLELGDSALYFCASSVSGVASDTQYFGPGTRLTVL.

V and J are TRBV16 and TRBJ1-5, with D uncertain. V dropped 1 base and J dropped 11 bases, with 6 bases sitting between them. This CDR3 is built from 11 residues. The germline CDR1 and CDR2 sequences are KGHSY and FQNENV. The CDR3 protein is CASSQLSAQHF. The CDR3, as DNA: TGTGCCAGCAGCCAATTGAGTGCCCAGCATTTT.

The CDR3 region has the DNA TGCGCCAGCAGCGGGACCCAGTACTTC. Residues: CASSGTQYF. The rearrangement links TRBV10-1 to TRBJ2-5; D is undetermined. This CDR3 has 9 amino acids. Germline CDR1 WNHNN, CDR2 SYGVQD (reference sequence). V lost 6 bases and J 7 bases, leaving 3 bases between the germline ends.

This clonotype was observed a few times. This chain uses TRBV7-4 with TRBJ2-7, with TRBD1 matching 7 bases. The CDR3 length is 17 residues. The germline gives CDR1 SGHVT, CDR2 SQSDAQ. V dropped 3 bases and J dropped 1; count of bases not matched to a gene: 12. In DNA, the CDR3 is TGTGCCAGCAGCTTCGGAATGGACAGGAAGATGTCCTACGAGCAGTACTTC. Its translation is CASSFGMDRKMSYEQYF. The variable domain in full, with the rest retrieved from reference TRBV7-4 and TRBJ2-7, is GAGVSQSPRYKVAKRGRDVALRCDSISGHVTLYWYRQTLGQGSEVLTYSQSDAQRDKSGRPSGRFSAERPERSVSTLKIQRTEQGDSAVYLCASSFGMDRKMSYEQYFGPGTRLTVT.

The table lists this clonotype with a few counts. The V call is TRBV28, the J call TRBJ2-3, with a possible D match to TRBD2 (5 bases). With 3 bases removed from V and 4 bases from J, the gap between germline ends came to 14 bases. Germline values: CDR1 MDHEN, CDR2 SYDVKM. The CDR3 consists of 15 residues. The CDR3 spells CASSFKASLADTQYF. The CDR3 DNA follows: TGTGCCAGCAGTTTTAAGGCTAGCTTAGCAGATACGCAGTATTTT.

This clonotype was picked up a small number of times. This sequence joins TRBV12-3 or TRBV12-4 and TRBJ2-3; D is ambiguous. The CDR3 has 14 residues. The V end lost 3 bases, the J end lost 2 bases, and 9 bases lay between the germline ends. CDR3 residues: CASSFHADTDTQYF. For the CDR3, the DNA is TGTGCCAGCAGTTTCCACGCGGACACAGATACGCAGTATTTT.

This clonotype has just a few counts. The V call is TRBV4-1, the J call TRBJ2-7; tentative D call: TRBD2 (6 bases). CDR1 MGHRA and CDR2 YSYEKL come from the germline V gene. This CDR3 spans 15 amino acids. Deletions cut 1 base from V and 4 bases from J, with 14 bases between. The CDR3 DNA reads TGCGCCAGCAGCCAAGGAGGAATGGGGGGATACGAGCAGTACTTC. Amino acids: CASSQGGMGGYEQYF.

This clonotype was recorded many times. This chain joins TRBV7-9 and TRBJ2-3; 12 bases are a match to TRBD2. Germline assignment: CDR1 SEHNR and CDR2 FQNEAQ (reference sequence). V was pared by 3 bases and J by 6 bases, with 7 bases of the junction left unmatched. CDR3 length equals 16 residues. CDR3 loop: CASSLSRLAGDDTQYF. CDR3 sequence (DNA): TGTGCCAGCAGCTTGTCCCGACTAGCGGGAGACGATACGCAGTATTTT.

The sample holds a few counts of this clonotype. J is TRBJ2-1 and V is TRBV4-1; 11 bases are shared with TRBD1. Germline V gives CDR1 MGHRA, CDR2 YSYEKL. Losses at the gene ends were 9 bases for V and 4 bases for J; bases not matched to a gene: 5. This CDR3 is 14 amino acids long. CDR3 DNA: TGCGCCAGTACCCGGGACAGGGGGTACAATGAGCAGTTCTTC. Amino acid sequence: CASTRDRGYNEQFF.

This clonotype was counted between two and nine times. This chain uses TRBV9 with TRBJ2-2, with D possibly matching TRBD2 (6 bases). The germline V gene has CDR1 SGDLS and CDR2 YYNGEE. Trimming shortened V by 5 bases and J by 3 bases, and 11 bases separated the two germline ends. The CDR3 extends over 14 amino acids. The CDR3 DNA sequence: TGTGCCAGCAGTCCTAGCGCCGACACCGGGGAGCTGTTTTTT. Protein product: CASSPSADTGELFF.

In this sample, this clonotype turned up many times. The chain carries TRBV5-1 and TRBJ2-1; D perhaps matches TRBD1 (6 bases). Trimming pared 4 bases from V and 6 bases from J, leaving 14 bases between. The CDR3 sequence is 14 residues long. The germline gives CDR1 SGHRS, CDR2 YFSETQ. In nucleotides, the CDR3 is TGCGCCAGCAGCGGAACAGGGAGAGTCAATGAGCAGTTCTTC. This encodes CASSGTGRVNEQFF.

The chain links TRBV27 to TRBJ2-7; D is unresolved. CDR3 length: 11 amino acids. Trimming took off 5 bases at V and 5 bases at J, with 7 bases between the two ends. The germline V gene has CDR1 MNHEY and CDR2 SMNVEV (reference sequence). CDR3 region: CASSAGNEQYF. The CDR3 region has the DNA TGTGCCAGCAGTGCTGGTAACGAGCAGTACTTC.

The chain combines TRBV7-9 with TRBJ1-4, with 8 bases aligning to TRBD1. The CDR3 consists of 14 residues. Germline assignment: CDR1 SEHNR and CDR2 FQNEAQ (reference sequence). The junction had 2 bases not matched to a gene; V was cut back by 2 bases and J by 6 bases. The CDR3 is CASSLQGAHEKLFF. The CDR3 DNA reads TGTGCCAGCAGCTTACAGGGGGCACATGAAAAACTGTTTTTT.

This clonotype occurred many times. The CDR3 sequence is CASSLEQPHRNQPQHF. The CDR3 DNA follows: TGTGCCAGCAGCTTGGAGCAGCCTCATAGGAATCAGCCCCAGCATTTT. The chain joins TRBV7-2 to TRBJ1-5; no firm D call. The CDR3 has 16 amino acids. CDR1 and CDR2 (germline): SGHTA, FQGNSA. Deletions cut 3 bases from V and 4 bases from J, with 16 bases between.

This clonotype has only a few counts. The rearrangement links TRBV4-1 to TRBJ2-1, with TRBD2 matching 9 bases. The J segment lost 6 bases and the V segment lost 3 bases, leaving 12 bases of the junction unmatched. Germline values: CDR1 MGHRA, CDR2 YSYEKL. The CDR3 has 17 amino acids. CDR3 DNA sequence: TGCGCCAGCAGCCACCGGACTAGCGTAACAGTCCCCAATGAGCAGTTCTTC. Translating gives CASSHRTSVTVPNEQFF.

This clonotype was counted ten times or more. The chain carries TRBV27 and TRBJ2-1, with D perhaps matching TRBD1 (5 bases). The V gene's germline CDR1 is MNHEY and CDR2 SMNVEV (reference sequence). The CDR3 consists of 11 residues. Trimming left V 5 bases short and J 6 bases short, with 5 bases between. The CDR3 region is CASSRGNEQFF. In nucleotides, the CDR3 is TGTGCCAGCAGTAGGGGCAATGAGCAGTTCTTC.

The chain uses TRBV27 and TRBJ2-1; D may be TRBD2 (5 bases). Per germline, CDR1 MNHEY and CDR2 SMNVEV (reference sequence). Trimming pared 3 bases from V and 7 bases from J, leaving 13 bases between. The CDR3 extends over 14 amino acids. CDR3 sequence reads: CASSFSLSANEQFF. The CDR3 nucleotides read TGTGCCAGCAGTTTCTCCCTTAGCGCGAATGAGCAGTTCTTC.

The chain joins TRBV2 to TRBJ1-4; D not resolved. With 4 bases removed from V and 0 bases from J, the gap between germline ends came to 12 bases. CDR1 SNHLY and CDR2 FYNNEI come from the germline V gene. The CDR3 sequence is 16 residues long. The CDR3, as DNA: TGTGCCAGCAGTGTTTCACCCCGTGCAACTAATGAAAAACTGTTTTTT. Its translation: CASSVSPRATNEKLFF.

The V call is TRBV2, the J call TRBJ2-7; no firm D call. Germline V gene sequence: CDR1 SNHLY, CDR2 FYNNEI. This CDR3 is 12 amino acids long. V was cut by 2 bases and J by 0 bases, with 2 bases left in between. The CDR3 nucleotides read TGTGCCAGCAGTGAATACTCCTACGAGCAGTACTTC. This encodes CASSEYSYEQYF.

The rearrangement joins TRBV4-1 to TRBJ2-1; D is uncertain. The CDR3 sequence is 12 residues long. The V gene's germline CDR1 is MGHRA and CDR2 YSYEKL. Trimming removed 3 bases from V and 7 bases from J, with 7 bases in between. CDR3 sequence (DNA): TGCGCCAGCAGCCACCCCCATAATGAGCAGTTCTTC. It encodes CASSHPHNEQFF.